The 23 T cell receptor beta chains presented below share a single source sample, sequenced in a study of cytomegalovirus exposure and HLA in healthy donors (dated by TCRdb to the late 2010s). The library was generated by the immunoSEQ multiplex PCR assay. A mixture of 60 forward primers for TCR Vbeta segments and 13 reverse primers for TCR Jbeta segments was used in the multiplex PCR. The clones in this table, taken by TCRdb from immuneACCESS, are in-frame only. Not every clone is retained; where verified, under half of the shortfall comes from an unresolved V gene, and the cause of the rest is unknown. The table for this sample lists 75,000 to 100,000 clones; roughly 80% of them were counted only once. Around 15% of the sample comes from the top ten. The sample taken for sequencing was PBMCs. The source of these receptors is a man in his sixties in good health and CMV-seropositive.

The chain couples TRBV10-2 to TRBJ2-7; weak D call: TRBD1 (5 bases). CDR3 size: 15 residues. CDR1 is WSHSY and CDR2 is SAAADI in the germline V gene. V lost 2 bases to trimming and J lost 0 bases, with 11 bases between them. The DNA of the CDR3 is TGCGCCAGCAGTGAGAGGGGTCTTAACTCCTACGAGCAGTACTTC. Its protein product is CASSERGLNSYEQYF.

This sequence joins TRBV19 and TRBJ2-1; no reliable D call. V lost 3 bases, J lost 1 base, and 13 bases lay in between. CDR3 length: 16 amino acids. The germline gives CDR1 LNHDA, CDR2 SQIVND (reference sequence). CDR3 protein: CASSIRLALSYNEQFF. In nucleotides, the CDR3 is TGTGCCAGTAGTATTCGACTCGCTCTTTCCTACAATGAGCAGTTCTTC.

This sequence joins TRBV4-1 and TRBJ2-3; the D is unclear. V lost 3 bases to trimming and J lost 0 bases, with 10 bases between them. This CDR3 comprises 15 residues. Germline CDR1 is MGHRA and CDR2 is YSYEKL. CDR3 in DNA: TGCGCCAGCAGCCAGCGCTTTCCAAGCACAGATACGCAGTATTTT. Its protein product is CASSQRFPSTDTQYF.

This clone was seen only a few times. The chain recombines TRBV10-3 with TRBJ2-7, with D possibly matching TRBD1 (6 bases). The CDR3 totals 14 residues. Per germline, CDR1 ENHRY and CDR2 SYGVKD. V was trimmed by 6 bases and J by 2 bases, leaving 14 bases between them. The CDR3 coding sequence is TGTGCCATCAGCCGCGAAGAGGGGGCCTACGAGCAGTACTTC. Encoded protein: CAISREEGAYEQYF.

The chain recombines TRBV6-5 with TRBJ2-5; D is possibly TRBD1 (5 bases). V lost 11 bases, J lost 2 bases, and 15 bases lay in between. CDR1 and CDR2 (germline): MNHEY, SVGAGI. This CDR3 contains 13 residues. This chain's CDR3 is CAAARQLQETQYF. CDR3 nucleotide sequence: TGTGCCGCGGCCAGACAGCTACAAGAGACCCAGTACTTC.

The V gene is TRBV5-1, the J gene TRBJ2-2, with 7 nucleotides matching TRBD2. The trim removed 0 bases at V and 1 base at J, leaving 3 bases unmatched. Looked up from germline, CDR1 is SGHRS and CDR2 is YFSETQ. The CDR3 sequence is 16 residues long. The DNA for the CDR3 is TGCGCCAGCAGCTTGGAACTAGCGAAGAACACCGGGGAGCTGTTTTTT. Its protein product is CASSLELAKNTGELFF.

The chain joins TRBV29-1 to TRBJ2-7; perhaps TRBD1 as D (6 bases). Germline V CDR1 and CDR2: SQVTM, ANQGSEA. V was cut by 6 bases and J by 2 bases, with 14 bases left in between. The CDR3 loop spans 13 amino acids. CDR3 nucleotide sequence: TGCAGCGTACAGGGACGAGGAACCTACGAGCAGTACTTC. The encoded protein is CSVQGRGTYEQYF.

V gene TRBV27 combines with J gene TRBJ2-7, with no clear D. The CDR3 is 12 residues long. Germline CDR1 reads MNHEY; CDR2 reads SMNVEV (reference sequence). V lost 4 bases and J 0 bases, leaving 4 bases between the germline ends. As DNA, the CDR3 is TGTGCCAGCAGTTCCCTCTCCTACGAGCAGTACTTC. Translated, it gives CASSSLSYEQYF.

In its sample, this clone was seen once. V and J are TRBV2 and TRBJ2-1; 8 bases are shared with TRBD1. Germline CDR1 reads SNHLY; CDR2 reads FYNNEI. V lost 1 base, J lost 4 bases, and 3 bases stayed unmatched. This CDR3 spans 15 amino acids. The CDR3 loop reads CASSEEGQAYNEQFF. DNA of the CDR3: TGTGCCAGCAGTGAAGAGGGACAGGCATACAATGAGCAGTTCTTC.

CDR3 amino acids: CASTGGGVAYNEQFF. In DNA, the CDR3 is TGTGCCAGCACGGGGGGAGGGGTCGCCTACAATGAGCAGTTCTTC. The chain recombines TRBV28 with TRBJ2-1; TRBD2 matches 7 bases. The V segment lost 7 bases and the J segment 2 bases; nucleotides outside the gene matches: 8. Germline V CDR1 and CDR2: MDHEN, SYDVKM. The CDR3 spans 15 residues. The full variable domain, with the rest looked up from reference TRBV28 and TRBJ2-1, is DVKVTQSSRYLVKRTGEKVFLECVQDMDHENMFWYRQDPGLGLRLIYFSYDVKMKEKGDIPEGYSVSREKKERFSLILESASTNQTSMYLCASTGGGVAYNEQFFGPGTRLTVL.

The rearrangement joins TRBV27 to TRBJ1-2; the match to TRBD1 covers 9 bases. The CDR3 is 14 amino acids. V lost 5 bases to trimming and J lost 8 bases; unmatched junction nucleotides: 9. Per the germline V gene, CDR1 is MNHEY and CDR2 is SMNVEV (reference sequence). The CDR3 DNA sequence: TGTGCCAGCAGTCCCAACAGGGGGCTAGGAGGCTACACCTTC. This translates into CASSPNRGLGGYTF.

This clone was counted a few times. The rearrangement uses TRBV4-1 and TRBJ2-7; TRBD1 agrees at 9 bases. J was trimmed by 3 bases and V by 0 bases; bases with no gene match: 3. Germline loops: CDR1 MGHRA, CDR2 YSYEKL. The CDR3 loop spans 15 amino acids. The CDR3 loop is CASSQDRDRVYEQYF. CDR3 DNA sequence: TGCGCCAGCAGCCAAGATCGGGACAGGGTCTACGAGCAGTACTTC.

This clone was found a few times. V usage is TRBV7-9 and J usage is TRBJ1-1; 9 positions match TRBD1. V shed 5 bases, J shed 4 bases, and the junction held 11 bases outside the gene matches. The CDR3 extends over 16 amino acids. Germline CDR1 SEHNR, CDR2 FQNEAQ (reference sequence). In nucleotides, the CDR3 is TGTGCCAGCAGCCCCAAAGGGGACAGGGTGGTCACTGAAGCTTTCTTT. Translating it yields CASSPKGDRVVTEAFF.

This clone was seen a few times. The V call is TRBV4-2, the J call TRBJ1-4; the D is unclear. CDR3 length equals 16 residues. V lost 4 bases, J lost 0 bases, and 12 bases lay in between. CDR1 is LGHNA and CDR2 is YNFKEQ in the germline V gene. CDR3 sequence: CASSRRPVATNEKLFF. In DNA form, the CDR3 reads TGTGCCAGCAGCCGCAGGCCCGTTGCAACTAATGAAAAACTGTTTTTT.

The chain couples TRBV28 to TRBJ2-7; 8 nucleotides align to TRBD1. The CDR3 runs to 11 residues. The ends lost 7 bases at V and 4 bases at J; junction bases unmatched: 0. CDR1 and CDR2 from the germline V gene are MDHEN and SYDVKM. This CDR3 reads CASNRGYEQYF. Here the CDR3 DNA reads TGTGCCAGCAACAGGGGGTACGAGCAGTACTTC.

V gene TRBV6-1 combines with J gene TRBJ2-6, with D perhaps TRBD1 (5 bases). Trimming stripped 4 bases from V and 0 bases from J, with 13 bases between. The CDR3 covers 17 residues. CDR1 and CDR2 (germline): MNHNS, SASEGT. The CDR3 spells CASSVQGLISGANVLTF. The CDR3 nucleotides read TGTGCCAGCAGTGTTCAGGGCCTTATCTCTGGGGCCAACGTCCTGACTTTC.

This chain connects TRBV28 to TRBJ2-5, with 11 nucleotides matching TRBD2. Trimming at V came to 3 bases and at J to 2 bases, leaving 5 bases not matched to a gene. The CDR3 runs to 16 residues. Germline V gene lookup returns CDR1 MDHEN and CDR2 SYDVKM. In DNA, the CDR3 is TGTGCCAGCAGTTTCCTACTAGCGGGGGTGCAAGAGACCCAGTACTTC. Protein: CASSFLLAGVQETQYF.

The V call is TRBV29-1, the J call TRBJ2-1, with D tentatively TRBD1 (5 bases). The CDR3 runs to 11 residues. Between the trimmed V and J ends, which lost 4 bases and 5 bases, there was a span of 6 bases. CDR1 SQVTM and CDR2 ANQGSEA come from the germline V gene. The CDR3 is CSVGQNNEQFF. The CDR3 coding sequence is TGCAGCGTTGGACAGAACAATGAGCAGTTCTTC.

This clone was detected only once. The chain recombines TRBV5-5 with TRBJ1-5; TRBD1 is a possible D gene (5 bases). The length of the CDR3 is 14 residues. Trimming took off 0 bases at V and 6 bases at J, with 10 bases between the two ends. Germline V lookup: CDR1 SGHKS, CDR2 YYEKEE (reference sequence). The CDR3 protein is CASSLEAGRQPQHF. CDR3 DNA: TGTGCCAGCAGCTTGGAGGCAGGGCGTCAGCCCCAGCATTTT.

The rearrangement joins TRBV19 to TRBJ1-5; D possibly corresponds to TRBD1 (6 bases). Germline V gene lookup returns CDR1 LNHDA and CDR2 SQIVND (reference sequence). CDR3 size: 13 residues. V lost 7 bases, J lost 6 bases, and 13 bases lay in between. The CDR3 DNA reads TGTGCCAGTATCCCGGACAGCGGTCAGCCCCAGCATTTT. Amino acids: CASIPDSGQPQHF.

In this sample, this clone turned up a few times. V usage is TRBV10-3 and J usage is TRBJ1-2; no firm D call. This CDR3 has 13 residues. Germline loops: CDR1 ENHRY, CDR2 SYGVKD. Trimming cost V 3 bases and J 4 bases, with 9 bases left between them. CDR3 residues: CAISEGGGYGYTF. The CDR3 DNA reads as TGTGCCATCAGTGAAGGCGGCGGCTATGGCTACACCTTC.

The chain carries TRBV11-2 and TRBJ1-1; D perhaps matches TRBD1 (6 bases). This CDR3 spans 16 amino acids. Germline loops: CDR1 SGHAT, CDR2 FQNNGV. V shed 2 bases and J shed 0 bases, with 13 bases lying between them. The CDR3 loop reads CASSLLGASLNTEAFF. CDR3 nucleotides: TGTGCCAGCAGCTTACTGGGGGCCTCATTGAACACTGAAGCTTTCTTT.

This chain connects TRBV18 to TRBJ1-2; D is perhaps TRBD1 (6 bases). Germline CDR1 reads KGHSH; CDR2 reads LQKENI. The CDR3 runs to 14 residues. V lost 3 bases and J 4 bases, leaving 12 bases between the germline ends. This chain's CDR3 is CASSPTGLRYGYTF. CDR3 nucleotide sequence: TGTGCCAGCTCACCCACAGGGCTCCGCTATGGCTACACCTTC. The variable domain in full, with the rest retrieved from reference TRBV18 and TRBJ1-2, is NAGVMQNPRHLVRRRGQEARLRCSPMKGHSHVYWYRQLPEEGLKFMVYLQKENIIDESGMPKERFSAEFPKEGPSILRIQQVVRGDSAAYFCASSPTGLRYGYTFGSGTRLTVV.